The 26 T cell receptor beta chains below come from one sample, sequenced in a study of OX40 agonist ivuxolimab in advanced cancers. Library preparation employed the immunoSEQ multiplex PCR assay. TCRdb holds this immuneACCESS table with in-frame rearrangements only. Some clones are missing; in checked studies, unresolved V genes explain under half, and the rest has no known cause. In all, the sample holds about 69,000 clones, and approximately 90% of those were seen once. The ten largest clonotypes hold 4% of the sample. The source material was CD4+ or CD8+ T cells sorted from blood, sampled in a trial of the OX40 agonist ivuxolimab. These TCRs come from an adult with an advanced solid tumor such as melanoma, head and neck, liver or kidney cancer.

The rearrangement joins TRBV5-4 to TRBJ1-2; 12 positions agree with TRBD1. From germline, CDR1 is SGHNT and CDR2 YYREEE (reference sequence). With 1 base clipped from V and 7 bases from J, the junction kept 8 bases outside the gene matches. This CDR3 is 16 amino acids long. The CDR3 reads CASSLRDRGRSGGYTF. The CDR3 nucleotides are TGTGCCAGCAGCTTGAGGGACAGGGGGCGCTCCGGTGGCTACACCTTC.

This clone was detected only once. The rearrangement uses TRBV19 and TRBJ2-7; D is unresolved. The V gene's germline CDR1 is LNHDA and CDR2 SQIVND (reference sequence). V lost 2 bases, J lost 6 bases, and 5 bases lay in between. The CDR3 runs to 11 residues. Written as DNA, the CDR3 is TGTGCCAGTAGTATAAAGAGCGAGCAGTACTTC. Translating it yields CASSIKSEQYF.

The rearrangement uses TRBV28 and TRBJ2-1; either TRBD1 or TRBD2 may fit D (5 bases each). The CDR3 is 15 residues long. Looked up from germline, CDR1 is MDHEN and CDR2 is SYDVKM. V was clipped by 5 bases and J by 9 bases, with 20 bases between them. CDR3 residues: CASSLGTQPNLEQFF. The CDR3 DNA follows: TGTGCCAGCAGTCTCGGGACCCAACCCAACCTTGAGCAGTTCTTC.

The chain couples TRBV2 to TRBJ1-2, with 8 bases matching TRBD1. Germline V lookup: CDR1 SNHLY, CDR2 FYNNEI. The CDR3 runs 13 residues. V shed 8 bases and J 5 bases; nucleotides not matched to a gene: 7. The DNA for the CDR3 is TGTGCCAGCCATGGGACAGGAGTTTATGGCTACACCTTC. It encodes CASHGTGVYGYTF.

The V gene is TRBV28, the J gene TRBJ2-1; 9 bases fit TRBD1. Germline V gene data show CDR1 as MDHEN and CDR2 as SYDVKM. CDR3 length equals 14 residues. J gave up 7 bases and V 8 bases, and 9 bases lay outside the gene matches. The CDR3 DNA is TGTGCCAGCGAACGGACAGGGGCTGGGAATGAGCAGTTCTTC. The encoded protein is CASERTGAGNEQFF.

The rearrangement uses TRBV7-2 and TRBJ1-4; the D is unclear. The CDR3 is 13 amino acids. Germline V gene sequence: CDR1 SGHTA, CDR2 FQGNSA. V dropped 3 bases and J dropped 8 bases, with 10 bases sitting between them. The CDR3 region is CASSLRVEEKLFF. CDR3 nucleotide sequence: TGTGCCAGCAGCTTGAGGGTGGAGGAAAAACTGTTTTTT.

The CDR3 DNA follows: TGTGCCAGCAGCAAACTAGCGGGAGATGAGCAGTACTTC. Translated, it gives CASSKLAGDEQYF. V usage is TRBV7-3 and J usage is TRBJ2-7; TRBD2 matches 11 bases. From germline, CDR1 is SGHTA and CDR2 FQGTGA. This CDR3 is built from 13 residues. The trim removed 5 bases at V and 7 bases at J, leaving 4 bases unmatched.

This clone occurred a few times. V is TRBV27 and J is TRBJ2-6, with 13 bases lining up with TRBD2. The CDR3 length is 19 residues. V shed 5 bases and J 3 bases; nucleotides not matched to a gene: 10. The V gene's germline CDR1 is MNHEY and CDR2 SMNVEV (reference sequence). As DNA, the CDR3 is TGTGCCAGCAGTCCAGACCGGGGACTAGCGGGATTTGGGGCCAACGTCCTGACTTTC. Its translation: CASSPDRGLAGFGANVLTF.

The chain has TRBV19 and TRBJ1-4; 11 bases line up with TRBD1. The V gene end was trimmed by 7 bases and the J gene end by 4 bases; junction bases not matched to a gene: 8. This CDR3 has 16 amino acids. Germline CDR1 LNHDA, CDR2 SQIVND (reference sequence). The CDR3 region has the DNA TGTGCCAGTAAGCGGACAGGGGGCTCTGATAATGAAAAACTGTTTTTT. This gives the protein CASKRTGGSDNEKLFF.

The V call is TRBV6-5, the J call TRBJ1-1; no clear D. Germline assignment: CDR1 MNHEY and CDR2 SVGAGI. The CDR3 spans 15 residues. Deletions cut 0 bases from V and 2 bases from J, with 10 bases between. CDR3 DNA sequence: TGTGCCAGCAGTTACTCAACCAGCCTAAACACTGAAGCTTTCTTT. Protein product: CASSYSTSLNTEAFF.

Only one count was recorded for this clone. The chain uses TRBV29-1 and TRBJ2-3; no clear D gene. The CDR3 sequence is 10 residues long. V was shortened by 7 bases and J by 11 bases, with 13 bases between the two germline ends. Germline values: CDR1 SQVTM, CDR2 ANQGSEA. The CDR3 DNA reads as TGCAGCGGGTACTCCGGCAAGCAGTATTTT. Translation gives CSGYSGKQYF.

The chain recombines TRBV5-6 with TRBJ2-6; D gene ambiguous. Germline CDR1 reads SGHDT; CDR2 reads YYEEEE. The CDR3 runs to 15 residues. V shed 0 bases and J shed 0 bases, with 4 bases lying between them. CDR3 sequence (DNA): TGTGCCAGCAGCTTGGTTAGCTCTGGGGCCAACGTCCTGACTTTC. It is translated as CASSLVSSGANVLTF.

This clone has a single count. V and J are TRBV7-3 and TRBJ2-3; D call uncertain. The CDR3 is 13 residues long. Germline lookup yields CDR1 SGHTA and CDR2 FQGTGA. Trimming pared 0 bases from V and 3 bases from J, leaving 4 bases between. The chain's CDR3 is CASSLTKTDTQYF. The CDR3 DNA is TGTGCCAGCAGCTTAACCAAAACAGATACGCAGTATTTT. Full variable domain (rest looked up from reference TRBV7-3 and TRBJ2-3): GAGVSQTPSNKVTEKGKYVELRCDPISGHTALYWYRQSLGQGPEFLIYFQGTGAADDSGLPNDRFFAVRPEGSVSTLKIQRTERGDSAVYLCASSLTKTDTQYFGPGTRLTVL.

V usage is TRBV7-8 and J usage is TRBJ1-4, with 7 bases that match TRBD1. The CDR3 contains 16 residues. Germline V lookup: CDR1 SGHVS, CDR2 FQNEAQ. The junction had 14 bases not matched to a gene; V was cut back by 5 bases and J by 8 bases. The CDR3 coding sequence is TGTGCCAGCAGCCTCTCCCAGGCAGGGGGAAGCGAAAAACTGTTTTTT. Amino acid sequence: CASSLSQAGGSEKLFF.

The chain carries TRBV6-5 and TRBJ1-4, with D uncertain. Germline CDR1 is MNHEY and CDR2 is SVGAGI. There are 15 residues in the CDR3. The V end lost 0 bases, the J end lost 5 bases, and 10 bases lay between the germline ends. The CDR3 DNA is TGTGCCAGCAGTTACTCTGGGCCGGGCAATGAAAAACTGTTTTTT. It translates to CASSYSGPGNEKLFF.

This chain joins TRBV4-2 and TRBJ1-6; 10 nucleotides line up with TRBD1. The CDR3 contains 15 residues. V was clipped by 4 bases and J by 9 bases; unmatched bases: 6. The germline V gene has CDR1 LGHNA and CDR2 YNFKEQ. The CDR3 sequence is CASSLSGTGVSPLHF. Written as DNA, the CDR3 is TGTGCCAGCAGCCTATCCGGGACAGGGGTTTCACCCCTCCACTTT.

The chain is built from TRBV29-1 and TRBJ2-1, with TRBD1 identical over 7 bases. The CDR3 loop spans 12 amino acids. The trim removed 8 bases at V and 2 bases at J, leaving 3 bases unmatched. In germline, CDR1 is SQVTM, CDR2 ANQGSEA. The CDR3 bases are TGCAGCTCGGGACAGACCTACAATGAGCAGTTCTTC. Amino acids: CSSGQTYNEQFF.

This chain's CDR3 is CASSPLGGRQAQHF. CDR3 coding DNA: TGTGCCAGTAGTCCCCTGGGAGGGAGACAAGCCCAGCATTTT. This rearrangement joins TRBV19 to TRBJ1-5; D gene ambiguous. Trimming shortened V by 5 bases and J by 11 bases, and 19 bases separated the two germline ends. CDR1 is LNHDA, CDR2 SQIVND, per germline (reference sequence). The CDR3 is made up of 14 amino acids.

The chain combines TRBV6-5 with TRBJ2-5; 8 bases are shared with TRBD1. CDR1 and CDR2 (germline): MNHEY, SVGAGI. Germline trimming cut 5 bases from V and 5 bases from J; bases unmatched to any gene: 10. The CDR3 is 15 residues long. DNA of the CDR3: TGTGCCAGCAGTCACCCCGCAGGGGGCGGTGAGACCCAGTACTTC. Translation: CASSHPAGGGETQYF.

The rearrangement uses TRBV7-2 and TRBJ2-3; 8 bases agree with TRBD2. CDR1 SGHTA and CDR2 FQGNSA come from the germline V gene. J gave up 8 bases and V 2 bases, and 6 bases lay outside the gene matches. The CDR3 is made up of 14 amino acids. DNA for the CDR3: TGTGCCAGCAGCTTAATGGGAGCGGGAGCTACGCAGTATTTT. Translating gives CASSLMGAGATQYF. Supplemented by reference TRBV7-2 and TRBJ2-3, the full variable domain reads GAGVSQSPSNKVTEKGKDVELRCDPISGHTALYWYRQSLGQGLEFLIYFQGNSAPDKSGLPSDRFSAERTGGSVSTLTIQRTQQEDSAVYLCASSLMGAGATQYFGPGTRLTVL.

The chain joins TRBV2 to TRBJ2-7; 7 positions agree with TRBD1. The CDR3 has 13 amino acids. Trimming took 3 bases from V and 3 from J; bases not matched to a gene: 2. Germline values: CDR1 SNHLY, CDR2 FYNNEI. The CDR3 DNA follows: TGTGCCAGCAGTGAGACAGGGTTCTACGAGCAGTACTTC. Its translation: CASSETGFYEQYF.

This clone occurred once. V usage is TRBV6-5 and J usage is TRBJ1-2, with D unclear. The length of the CDR3 is 14 residues. Trimming stripped 0 bases from V and 2 bases from J, with 7 bases between. The germline V gene encodes CDR1 MNHEY and CDR2 SVGAGI. CDR3 bases: TGTGCCAGCAGTTACTCCGCAGGAAACTATGGCTACACCTTC. It is translated as CASSYSAGNYGYTF.

The V gene is TRBV11-3, the J gene TRBJ2-2; TRBD2 aligns across 8 bases. With V trimmed by 1 base and J by 6 bases, 7 bases remained unmatched. Germline CDR1 is SGHNT and CDR2 is YENEEA. This CDR3 is built from 16 residues. CDR3 coding DNA: TGTGCCAGCAGCTTAGGGAGCGGGAGTTTCCCCGGGGAGCTGTTTTTT. It encodes CASSLGSGSFPGELFF.

The chain joins TRBV7-2 to TRBJ2-7; 12 nucleotides match TRBD2. The CDR3 has 17 amino acids. Germline V gene data show CDR1 as SGHTA and CDR2 as FQGNSA. V gave up 4 bases and J gave up 4 bases; unmatched junction bases: 11. The CDR3 sequence: CASSSSPGTSGSYEQYF. CDR3 DNA sequence: TGTGCCAGCAGCTCATCCCCCGGGACTAGCGGGTCTTACGAGCAGTACTTC.

This chain joins TRBV28 and TRBJ2-2; 7 positions match TRBD2. This CDR3 comprises 12 residues. CDR1 is MDHEN, CDR2 SYDVKM, per germline. The V and J ends lost 6 bases and 5 bases, in that order; junction bases with no gene match: 0. The DNA for the CDR3 is TGTGCCAGCAGCGGGGGGACCGGGGAGCTGTTTTTT. It codes for CASSGGTGELFF.

The J gene is TRBJ2-6, the V gene TRBV5-1; TRBD1 matches at 8 bases. V was pared by 3 bases and J by 4 bases, with 3 bases of the junction left unmatched. The germline V gene encodes CDR1 SGHRS and CDR2 YFSETQ. The CDR3 sequence is 15 residues long. Written as DNA, the CDR3 is TGCGCCAGCAGCTGGACAGGGTCGGGGGCCAACGTCCTGACTTTC. It codes for CASSWTGSGANVLTF.